The clone carrying this T cell receptor (beta chain) was recorded once. The data originate from a study of blood T cell repertoires in COVID-19. Germline assignment: CDR1 KGHDR and CDR2 SFDVKD. This CDR3 has 20 residues. Germline trimming cut 8 bases from V and 0 bases from J; bases unmatched to any gene: 18. Assay: immunoSEQ multiplex PCR; the TCRdb copy retains only in-frame clones and omits some. The data show around 240,000 clones, more than 75% seen once. V and J are TRBV24-1 and TRBJ2-2; the match to TRBD2 covers 9 bases. Sample: peripheral blood. The clonotype comes from a man aged 35 to 55 with acute or convalescent COVID-19. Here the CDR3 reads CATTAVVSGGPTANTGELFF. The CDR3 bases are TGTGCCACCACGGCAGTAGTGAGCGGGGGGCCGACAGCGAACACCGGGGAGCTGTTTTTT.